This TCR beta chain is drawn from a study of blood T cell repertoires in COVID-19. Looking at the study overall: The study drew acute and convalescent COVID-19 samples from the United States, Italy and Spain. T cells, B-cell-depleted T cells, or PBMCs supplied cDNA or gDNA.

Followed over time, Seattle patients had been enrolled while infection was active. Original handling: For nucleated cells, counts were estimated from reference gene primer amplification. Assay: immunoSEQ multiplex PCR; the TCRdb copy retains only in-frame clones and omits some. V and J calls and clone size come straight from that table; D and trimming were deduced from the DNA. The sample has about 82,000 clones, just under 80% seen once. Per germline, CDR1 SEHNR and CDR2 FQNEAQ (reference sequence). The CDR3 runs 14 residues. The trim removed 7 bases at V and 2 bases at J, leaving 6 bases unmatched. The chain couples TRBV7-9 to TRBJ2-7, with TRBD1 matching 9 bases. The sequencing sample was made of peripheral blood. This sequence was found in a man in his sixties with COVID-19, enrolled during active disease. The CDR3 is CASKLQGATYEQYF. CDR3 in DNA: TGTGCCAGCAAACTACAGGGGGCGACCTACGAGCAGTACTTC.